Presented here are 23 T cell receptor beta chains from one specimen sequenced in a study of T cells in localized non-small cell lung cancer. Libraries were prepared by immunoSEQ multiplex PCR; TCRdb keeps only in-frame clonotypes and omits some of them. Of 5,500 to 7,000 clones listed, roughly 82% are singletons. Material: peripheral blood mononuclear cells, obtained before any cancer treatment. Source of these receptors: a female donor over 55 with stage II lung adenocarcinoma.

The DNA of the CDR3 is TGTGCCAGCAGTCGACTCCCTCGGACAGGGGATGATCAGCCCCAGCATTTT. It encodes CASSRLPRTGDDQPQHF. J is TRBJ1-5 and V is TRBV27, with TRBD1 matching over 9 bases. J lost 5 bases, V lost 5 bases, and 13 bases had no gene match. Germline CDR1 is MNHEY and CDR2 is SMNVEV (reference sequence). This CDR3 has 17 amino acids.

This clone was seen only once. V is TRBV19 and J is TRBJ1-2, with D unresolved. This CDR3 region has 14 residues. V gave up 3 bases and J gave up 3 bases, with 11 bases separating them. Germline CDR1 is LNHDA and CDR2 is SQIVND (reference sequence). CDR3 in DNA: TGTGCCAGTAGTATCGACCTAGAGGACTATGGCTACACCTTC. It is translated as CASSIDLEDYGYTF.

The CDR3 bases are TGTGCCAGCAGCTTGGGACAGGGGCACCAAGAGACCCAGTACTTC. This gives the protein CASSLGQGHQETQYF. This rearrangement joins TRBV5-8 to TRBJ2-5; TRBD1 matches 8 bases. CDR1 and CDR2 from the germline V gene are SGHTS and YDEGEE. The CDR3 spans 15 residues. Trimming at V came to 0 bases and at J to 0 bases, leaving 1 base not matched to a gene.

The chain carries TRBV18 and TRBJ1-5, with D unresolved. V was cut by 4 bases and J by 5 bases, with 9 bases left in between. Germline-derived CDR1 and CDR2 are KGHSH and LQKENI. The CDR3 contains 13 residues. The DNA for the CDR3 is TGTGCCAGCTCACAGGGAATGGATCAGCCCCAGCATTTT. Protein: CASSQGMDQPQHF.

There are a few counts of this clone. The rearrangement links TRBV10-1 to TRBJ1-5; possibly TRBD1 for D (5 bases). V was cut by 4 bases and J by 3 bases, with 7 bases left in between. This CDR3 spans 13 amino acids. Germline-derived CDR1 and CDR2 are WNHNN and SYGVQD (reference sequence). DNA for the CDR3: TGCGCCAGCAGTGGGGGCCCCAATCAGCCCCAGCATTTT. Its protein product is CASSGGPNQPQHF.

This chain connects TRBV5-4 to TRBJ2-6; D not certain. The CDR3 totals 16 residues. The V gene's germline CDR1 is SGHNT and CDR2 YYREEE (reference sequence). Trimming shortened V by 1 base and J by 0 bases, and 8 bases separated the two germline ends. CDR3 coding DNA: TGTGCCAGCAGCTTGTTGGCCGTCTCTGGGGCCAACGTCCTGACTTTC. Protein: CASSLLAVSGANVLTF.

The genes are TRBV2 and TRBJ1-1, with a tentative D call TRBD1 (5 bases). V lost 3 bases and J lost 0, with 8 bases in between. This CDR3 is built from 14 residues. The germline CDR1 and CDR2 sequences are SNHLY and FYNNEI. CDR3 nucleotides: TGTGCCAGCAGTGAGTTCAGGGTGAACACTGAAGCTTTCTTT. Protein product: CASSEFRVNTEAFF.

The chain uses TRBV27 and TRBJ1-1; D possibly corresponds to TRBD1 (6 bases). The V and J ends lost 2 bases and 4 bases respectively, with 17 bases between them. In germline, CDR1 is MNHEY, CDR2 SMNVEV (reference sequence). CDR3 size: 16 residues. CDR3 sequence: CASSLSWGAQGTEAFF. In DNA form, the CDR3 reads TGTGCCAGCAGTTTAAGCTGGGGGGCCCAGGGCACTGAAGCTTTCTTT.

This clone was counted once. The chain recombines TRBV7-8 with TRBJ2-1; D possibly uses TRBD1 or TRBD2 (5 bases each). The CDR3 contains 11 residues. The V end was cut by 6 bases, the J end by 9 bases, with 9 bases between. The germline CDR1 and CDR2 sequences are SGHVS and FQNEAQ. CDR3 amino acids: CASSHGTEQFF. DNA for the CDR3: TGTGCCAGCAGTCATGGGACTGAGCAGTTCTTC.

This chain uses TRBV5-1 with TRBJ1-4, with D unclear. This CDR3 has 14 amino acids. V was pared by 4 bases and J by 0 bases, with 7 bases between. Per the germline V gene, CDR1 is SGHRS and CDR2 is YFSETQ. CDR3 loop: CASSEDSTNEKLFF. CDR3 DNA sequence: TGCGCCAGCAGCGAAGACTCAACTAATGAAAAACTGTTTTTT. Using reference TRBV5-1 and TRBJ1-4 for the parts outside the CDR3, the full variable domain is KAGVTQTPRYLIKTRGQQVTLSCSPISGHRSVSWYQQTPGQGLQFLFEYFSETQRNKGNFPGRFSGRQFSNSRSEMNVSTLELGDSALYLCASSEDSTNEKLFFGSGTQLSVL.

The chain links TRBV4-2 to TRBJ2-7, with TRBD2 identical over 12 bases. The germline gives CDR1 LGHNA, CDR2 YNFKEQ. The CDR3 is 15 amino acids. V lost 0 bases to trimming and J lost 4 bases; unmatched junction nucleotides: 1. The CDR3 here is CASSQETSGSYEQYF. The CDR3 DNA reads TGTGCCAGCAGCCAAGAGACTAGCGGGAGTTACGAGCAGTACTTC.

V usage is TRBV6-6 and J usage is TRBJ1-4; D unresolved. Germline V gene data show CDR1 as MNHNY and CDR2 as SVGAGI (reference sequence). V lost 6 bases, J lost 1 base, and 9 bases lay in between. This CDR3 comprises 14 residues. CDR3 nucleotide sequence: TGTGCCAGCAGCCGGGAGCGAACTAATGAAAAACTGTTTTTT. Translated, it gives CASSRERTNEKLFF.

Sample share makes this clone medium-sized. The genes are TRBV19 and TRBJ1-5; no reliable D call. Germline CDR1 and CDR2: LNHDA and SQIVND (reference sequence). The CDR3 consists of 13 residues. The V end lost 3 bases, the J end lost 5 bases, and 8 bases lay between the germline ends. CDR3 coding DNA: TGTGCCAGTAGTATTAGCCACTATCAGCCCCAGCATTTT. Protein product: CASSISHYQPQHF. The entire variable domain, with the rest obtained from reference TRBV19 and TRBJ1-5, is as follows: DGGITQSPKYLFRKEGQNVTLSCEQNLNHDAMYWYRQDPGQGLRLIYYSQIVNDFQKGDIAEGYSVSREKKESFPLTVTSAQKNPTAFYLCASSISHYQPQHFGDGTRLSIL.

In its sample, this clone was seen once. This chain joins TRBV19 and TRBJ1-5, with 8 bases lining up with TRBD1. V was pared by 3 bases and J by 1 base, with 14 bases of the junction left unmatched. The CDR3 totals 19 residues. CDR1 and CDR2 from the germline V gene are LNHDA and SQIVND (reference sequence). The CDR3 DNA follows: TGTGCCAGTAGTATTGATCAGACAGGGGCCGGGGGGAGCAATCAGCCCCAGCATTTT. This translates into CASSIDQTGAGGSNQPQHF.

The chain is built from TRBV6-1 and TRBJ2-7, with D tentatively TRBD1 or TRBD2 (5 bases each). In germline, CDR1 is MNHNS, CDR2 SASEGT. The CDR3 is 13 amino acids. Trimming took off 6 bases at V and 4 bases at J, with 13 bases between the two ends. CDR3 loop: CASSEGFLYEQYV. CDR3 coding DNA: TGTGCCAGCAGCGAGGGGTTCTTATACGAGCAGTACGTC.

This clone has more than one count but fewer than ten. CDR3 sequence: CASSKGTGTEAFF. The DNA for the CDR3 is TGTGCCAGTAGTAAGGGCACCGGAACTGAAGCTTTCTTT. This rearrangement joins TRBV19 to TRBJ1-1; D remains unclear. Germline V gene lookup returns CDR1 LNHDA and CDR2 SQIVND (reference sequence). V shed 4 bases and J shed 5 bases, with 11 bases lying between them. The CDR3 totals 13 residues.

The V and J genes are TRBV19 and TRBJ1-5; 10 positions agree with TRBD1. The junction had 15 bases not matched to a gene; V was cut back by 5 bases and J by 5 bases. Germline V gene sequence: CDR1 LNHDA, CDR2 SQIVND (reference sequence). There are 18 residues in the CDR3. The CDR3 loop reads CASSAFRPGTGVYQPQHF. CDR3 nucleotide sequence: TGTGCCAGTAGTGCATTTCGGCCCGGGACAGGGGTTTATCAGCCCCAGCATTTT. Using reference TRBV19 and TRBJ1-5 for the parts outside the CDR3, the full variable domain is DGGITQSPKYLFRKEGQNVTLSCEQNLNHDAMYWYRQDPGQGLRLIYYSQIVNDFQKGDIAEGYSVSREKKESFPLTVTSAQKNPTAFYLCASSAFRPGTGVYQPQHFGDGTRLSIL.

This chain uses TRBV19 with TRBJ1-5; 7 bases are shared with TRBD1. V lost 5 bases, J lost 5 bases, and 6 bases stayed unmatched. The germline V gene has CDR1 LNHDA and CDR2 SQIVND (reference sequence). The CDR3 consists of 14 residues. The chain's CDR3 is CASSPTGVYQPQHF. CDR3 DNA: TGTGCCAGTAGTCCTACAGGGGTTTATCAGCCCCAGCATTTT.

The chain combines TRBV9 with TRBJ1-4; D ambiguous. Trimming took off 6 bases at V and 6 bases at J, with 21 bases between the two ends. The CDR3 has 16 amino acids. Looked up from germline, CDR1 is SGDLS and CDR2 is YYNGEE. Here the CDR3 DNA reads TGTGCCAGCACCGGCGCAGGACCTCAAGGACATGAAAAACTGTTTTTT. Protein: CASTGAGPQGHEKLFF. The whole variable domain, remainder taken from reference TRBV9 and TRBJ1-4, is DSGVTQTPKHLITATGQRVTLRCSPRSGDLSVYWYQQSLDQGLQFLIQYYNGEERAKGNILERFSAQQFPDLHSELNLSSLELGDSALYFCASTGAGPQGHEKLFFGSGTQLSVL.

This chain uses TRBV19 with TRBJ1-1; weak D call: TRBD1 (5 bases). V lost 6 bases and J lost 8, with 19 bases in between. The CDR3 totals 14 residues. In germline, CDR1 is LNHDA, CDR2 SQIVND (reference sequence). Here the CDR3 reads CASSLYLGVYEAFF. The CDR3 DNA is TGTGCCAGTAGCCTGTATTTGGGGGTCTACGAAGCTTTCTTT. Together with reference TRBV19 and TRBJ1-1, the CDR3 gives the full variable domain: DGGITQSPKYLFRKEGQNVTLSCEQNLNHDAMYWYRQDPGQGLRLIYYSQIVNDFQKGDIAEGYSVSREKKESFPLTVTSAQKNPTAFYLCASSLYLGVYEAFFGQGTRLTVV.

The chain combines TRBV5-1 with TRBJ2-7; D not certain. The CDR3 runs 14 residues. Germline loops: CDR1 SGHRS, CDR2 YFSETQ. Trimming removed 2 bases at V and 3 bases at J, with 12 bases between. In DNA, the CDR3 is TGCGCCAGCAGCTTAGGAGAACGAATCTACGAGCAGTACTTC. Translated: CASSLGERIYEQYF.

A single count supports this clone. The CDR3 region is CSVEPGMATDTQYF. The CDR3 DNA sequence: TGCAGCGTGGAACCGGGTATGGCCACAGATACGCAGTATTTT. This chain joins TRBV29-1 and TRBJ2-3, with unresolved D. The CDR3 consists of 14 residues. V was clipped by 6 bases and J by 2 bases, with 15 bases between them. Per germline, CDR1 SQVTM and CDR2 ANQGSEA.

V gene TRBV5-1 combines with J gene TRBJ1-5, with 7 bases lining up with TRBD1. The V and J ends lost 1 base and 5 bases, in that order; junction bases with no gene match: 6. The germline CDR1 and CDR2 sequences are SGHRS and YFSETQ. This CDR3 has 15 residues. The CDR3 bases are TGCGCCAGCAGCTTGACAGGGGAACCCTATCAGCCCCAGCATTTT. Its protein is CASSLTGEPYQPQHF.